This T cell receptor beta chain was identified in a study of vaccination effects on CD4 cells after COVID-19. The wider study: After the second dose, samples were taken at median day 72.

Concerning this clone: Its antigen is not identified.

The study's findings and limits: Infection- and vaccine-induced clones contracted markedly late after vaccination. Recruitment yielded few convalescent patients, and the study had no early post-infection timepoints.

The length of the CDR3 is 15 residues. The trim removed 0 bases at V and 9 bases at J, leaving 7 bases unmatched. Looked up from germline, CDR1 is LNHNV and CDR2 is YYDKDF (reference sequence). Repertoires were generated with immunoSEQ multiplex PCR, while TCRdb's copy carries only in-frame clones and drops some. The table has 20,000 to 30,000 clones, 73% seen once. Before sequencing, viral peptide pools were used by the ViraFEST assay to expand antigen-specific CD4+ T cells. Culture proceeded for nine to ten days, and CD4+ T cells were then isolated. Every participant took two doses of the BNT162b2 or mRNA-1273 vaccine. IL-2 medium supplanted half the medium on days 3 and 7.

J is TRBJ1-2 and V is TRBV15, with 10 nucleotides matching TRBD1. The sequenced sample was CD4+ T cells from PBMCs cultured with SARS-CoV-2 spike peptides, obtained after COVID-19 vaccination. This TCR was recovered from a human donor who received a COVID-19 vaccine. The chain's CDR3 is CATSRDSRTGGRYTF. In nucleotides, the CDR3 is TGTGCCACCAGCAGAGATAGTCGGACAGGGGGGCGCTACACCTTC.